One and the same sample provided the 32 T cell receptor beta chains below, sequenced in a study of T cell repertoires in ileal Crohn's disease. Time point specified: neoterminal ileum biopsy at postoperative endoscopy, about 6 months after surgery. Only in-frame clones appear in the TCRdb table, and some are missing; sequencing was by immunoSEQ multiplex PCR. The top ten hold 9.5% to 13% of the sample, which has about 12,000 clones, 75% to 85% seen once. The sample consisted of ileal tissue. These receptor sequences come from an adult with Crohn's disease.

The chain joins TRBV10-2 to TRBJ1-6, with TRBD1 matching over 7 bases. Germline V gene data show CDR1 as WSHSY and CDR2 as SAAADI. This CDR3 contains 13 residues. V was pared by 4 bases and J by 14 bases, with 8 bases of the junction left unmatched. Here the CDR3 reads CASSGERGLALHF. DNA of the CDR3: TGCGCCAGCAGTGGAGAAAGGGGGCTAGCCCTCCACTTT.

The rearrangement uses TRBV18 and TRBJ1-6, with no clear D. This CDR3 spans 15 amino acids. V was clipped by 3 bases and J by 7 bases, with 13 bases between them. Germline V CDR1 and CDR2: KGHSH, LQKENI. As DNA, the CDR3 is TGTGCCAGCTCACCCCTCGACAAGTCGAATTCACCCCTCCACTTT. It codes for CASSPLDKSNSPLHF.

This chain uses TRBV15 with TRBJ1-2; 8 bases match TRBD1. The CDR3 loop spans 15 amino acids. V gave up 1 base and J gave up 8 bases; unmatched junction bases: 9. CDR1 and CDR2 from the germline V gene are LNHNV and YYDKDF (reference sequence). The CDR3 coding sequence is TGTGCCACCAGCAGAGGCCGGGACAGGTGGCGCGGCTACACCTTC. It yields the protein CATSRGRDRWRGYTF.

V and J are TRBV19 and TRBJ1-1; possibly TRBD1 for D (5 bases). The CDR3 consists of 14 residues. In germline, CDR1 is LNHDA, CDR2 SQIVND (reference sequence). Trimming pared 3 bases from V and 6 bases from J, leaving 14 bases between. CDR3 in amino acids: CASSMHGGSAEAFF. CDR3 in DNA: TGTGCCAGTAGTATGCACGGGGGGTCAGCTGAAGCTTTCTTT.

The chain uses TRBV11-3 and TRBJ1-2, with 8 bases aligning to TRBD1. V was pared by 5 bases and J by 4 bases, with 9 bases of the junction left unmatched. The germline V gene encodes CDR1 SGHNT and CDR2 YENEEA. The CDR3 loop spans 15 amino acids. This CDR3 reads CASSPRTGLSYGYTF. CDR3 in DNA: TGTGCCAGCAGCCCCCGGACAGGGTTGAGCTATGGCTACACCTTC. The whole variable domain, remainder taken from reference TRBV11-3 and TRBJ1-2, is EAGVVQSPRYKIIEKKQPVAFWCNPISGHNTLYWYLQNLGQGPELLIRYENEEAVDDSQLPKDRFSAERLKGVDSTLKIQPAELGDSAVYLCASSPRTGLSYGYTFGSGTRLTVV.

V and J are TRBV11-3 and TRBJ2-5, with 11 bases identical to TRBD2. After removal of 5 bases from V and 5 bases from J, the junction contained 10 bases not matched to a gene. The V gene's germline CDR1 is SGHNT and CDR2 YENEEA. The CDR3 covers 16 residues. In nucleotides, the CDR3 is TGTGCCAGCAGCGCCTTAGCGGGAGGGCTTGGGGAGACCCAGTACTTC. It codes for CASSALAGGLGETQYF.

This clone was counted only a few times. V usage is TRBV6-5 and J usage is TRBJ2-7, with 7 bases identical to TRBD1. Germline V CDR1 and CDR2: MNHEY, SVGAGI. With V trimmed by 6 bases and J by 2 bases, 10 bases remained unmatched. This CDR3 contains 15 residues. CDR3 protein: CASSSLGTATYEQYF. Written as DNA, the CDR3 is TGTGCCAGCAGCTCTCTTGGGACAGCAACCTACGAGCAGTACTTC.

V usage is TRBV30 and J usage is TRBJ2-1; weak D call: TRBD1 (6 bases). CDR1 is GTSNPN and CDR2 is SVGIG in the germline V gene (reference sequence). Trimming took 0 bases from V and 9 from J, leaving 12 bases between them. The CDR3 is 13 residues long. CDR3: CAWSVEGVVEQFF. CDR3 in DNA: TGTGCCTGGAGTGTAGAGGGGGTGGTTGAGCAGTTCTTC. The full variable domain, with the rest looked up from reference TRBV30 and TRBJ2-1, is SQTIHQWPATLVQPVGSPLSLECTVEGTSNPNLYWYRQAAGRGLQLLFYSVGIGQISSEVPQNLSASRPQDRQFILSSKKLLLSDSGFYLCAWSVEGVVEQFFGPGTRLTVL.

The chain combines TRBV11-3 with TRBJ1-5; D is uncertain. The CDR3 extends over 15 amino acids. V was cut by 1 base and J by 1 base, with 8 bases left in between. CDR1 SGHNT and CDR2 YENEEA come from the germline V gene. In DNA form, the CDR3 reads TGTGCCAGCAGCTTAGGCAGCGGGAGCAATCAGCCCCAGCATTTT. Translated, it gives CASSLGSGSNQPQHF.

The V call is TRBV10-3, the J call TRBJ1-5; TRBD1 might be the D (5 bases). Trimming shortened V by 5 bases and J by 5 bases, and 13 bases separated the two germline ends. CDR1 is ENHRY and CDR2 is SYGVKD in the germline V gene. The CDR3 totals 14 residues. Here the CDR3 reads CAISPSRGDQPQHF. The CDR3 DNA reads as TGTGCCATCAGTCCGTCGCGGGGGGATCAGCCCCAGCATTTT.

The CDR3 DNA reads as TGTGCCAGCAGCCTATATACGGGCACTGAAGCTTTCTTT. Protein product: CASSLYTGTEAFF. The rearrangement links TRBV14 to TRBJ1-1; D call uncertain. Germline CDR1 and CDR2: SGHDN and FVKESK. The ends were cut back, 4 bases at V and 4 bases at J, with 10 bases in the middle. The CDR3 consists of 13 residues.

The chain carries TRBV27 and TRBJ2-2; D is undetermined. This CDR3 is 14 amino acids long. Germline V gene sequence: CDR1 MNHEY, CDR2 SMNVEV (reference sequence). The V gene lost 3 bases and the J gene lost 6 bases, with 11 bases spanning the gap. The CDR3 region is CASSLARMAGELFF. The CDR3 DNA sequence: TGTGCCAGCAGTTTGGCCAGGATGGCCGGGGAGCTGTTTTTT.

The rearrangement uses TRBV18 and TRBJ2-1; TRBD2 matches at 12 bases. The germline CDR1 and CDR2 sequences are KGHSH and LQKENI. Germline trimming cut 3 bases from V and 8 bases from J; bases unmatched to any gene: 5. This CDR3 contains 15 residues. CDR3 loop: CASSPGLAGIYEQFF. For the CDR3, the DNA is TGTGCCAGCTCACCCGGACTAGCGGGAATTTATGAGCAGTTCTTC.

The chain links TRBV6-1 to TRBJ2-1, with D possibly matching TRBD1 (5 bases). This CDR3 is built from 13 residues. Deletions cut 5 bases from V and 9 bases from J, with 14 bases between. Per germline, CDR1 MNHNS and CDR2 SASEGT. The DNA for the CDR3 is TGTGCCAGCAGTCCTCAGGGTGTCTCTGAGCAGTTCTTC. It yields the protein CASSPQGVSEQFF.

The chain combines TRBV5-1 with TRBJ2-7; maybe TRBD1 (7 bases). This CDR3 is 15 amino acids long. Trimming stripped 0 bases from V and 3 bases from J, with 13 bases between. Germline CDR1 and CDR2: SGHRS and YFSETQ. The CDR3, as DNA: TGCGCCAGCAGCTTGGCTGCAGGGGGGATCTACGAGCAGTACTTC. Translating gives CASSLAAGGIYEQYF.

This clone was seen only once. V and J are TRBV5-1 and TRBJ1-1; D is ambiguous. CDR3 length: 13 residues. Germline CDR1 reads SGHRS; CDR2 reads YFSETQ. With 3 bases removed from V and 1 base from J, the gap between germline ends came to 7 bases. CDR3 sequence: CASSSQRNTEAFF. In DNA, the CDR3 is TGCGCCAGCAGCTCACAGAGGAACACTGAAGCTTTCTTT.

DNA for the CDR3: TGTGCCACCTGGCCCGGGGACAGGGGACCCAATCAGCCCCAGCATTTT. This encodes CATWPGDRGPNQPQHF. V is TRBV15 and J is TRBJ1-5; 10 bases fit TRBD1. This CDR3 contains 16 residues. The germline gives CDR1 LNHNV, CDR2 YYDKDF (reference sequence). V lost 8 bases and J lost 3; bases outside the gene matches: 10.

The genes are TRBV21-1 and TRBJ2-1; the table's D gene call, TRBD2, was not cross checked with the DNA. TRBV21-1 is an annotated pseudogene. The CDR3 totals 21 residues. CDR3 region: CASSRLWTSGSTARSYNEQFF. The CDR3 coding sequence is TGTGCCAGCAGCCGACTCTGGACTAGCGGGAGCACAGCCCGTTCCTACAATGAGCAGTTCTTC.

V is TRBV5-1 and J is TRBJ2-5; 10 positions agree with TRBD2. Germline V gene data show CDR1 as SGHRS and CDR2 as YFSETQ. J lost 0 bases, V lost 3 bases, and 17 bases had no gene match. This CDR3 is built from 20 residues. CDR3: CASSSFTGTSAEMHQETQYF. The CDR3 nucleotides read TGCGCCAGCAGCTCGTTTACCGGGACTAGCGCCGAAATGCACCAAGAGACCCAGTACTTC.

V usage is TRBV6-5 and J usage is TRBJ2-3; 11 nucleotides agree with TRBD2. The ends lost 5 bases at V and 6 bases at J; junction bases unmatched: 4. Per germline, CDR1 MNHEY and CDR2 SVGAGI. The CDR3 runs to 14 residues. In DNA form, the CDR3 reads TGTGCCAGCAGTCTTAGCGGGGGGGCGGATACGCAGTATTTT. Translation: CASSLSGGADTQYF.

This clone was seen once. The chain is built from TRBV5-1 and TRBJ2-7; D call uncertain. Germline V gene lookup returns CDR1 SGHRS and CDR2 YFSETQ. This CDR3 comprises 15 residues. The V gene lost 0 bases and the J gene lost 0 bases, with 10 bases spanning the gap. CDR3 nucleotide sequence: TGCGCCAGCAGCTTGGCGTCAGGTTACTCCTACGAGCAGTACTTC. The encoded protein is CASSLASGYSYEQYF.

This clone was detected once. This sequence joins TRBV9 and TRBJ1-1; a weak D match, TRBD1 (5 bases). Trimming cost V 0 bases and J 1 base, with 7 bases left between them. The CDR3 runs 14 residues. The germline gives CDR1 SGDLS, CDR2 YYNGEE. The CDR3 DNA reads as TGTGCCAGCAGCGTAGCAGGGCCGAACACTGAAGCTTTCTTT. Its translation: CASSVAGPNTEAFF. The full variable domain, with the rest looked up from reference TRBV9 and TRBJ1-1, is DSGVTQTPKHLITATGQRVTLRCSPRSGDLSVYWYQQSLDQGLQFLIQYYNGEERAKGNILERFSAQQFPDLHSELNLSSLELGDSALYFCASSVAGPNTEAFFGQGTRLTVV.

The rearrangement links TRBV9 to TRBJ1-2, with D uncertain. The CDR3 runs to 14 residues. Deletions cut 0 bases from V and 2 bases from J, with 8 bases between. Per germline, CDR1 SGDLS and CDR2 YYNGEE. CDR3 nucleotides: TGTGCCAGCAGCGTAGATCAGTCCAACTATGGCTACACCTTC. It translates to CASSVDQSNYGYTF. The full variable domain, in which reference TRBV9 and TRBJ1-2 provide the parts outside the CDR3, is DSGVTQTPKHLITATGQRVTLRCSPRSGDLSVYWYQQSLDQGLQFLIQYYNGEERAKGNILERFSAQQFPDLHSELNLSSLELGDSALYFCASSVDQSNYGYTFGSGTRLTVV.

In regard to this clone: The sample contains more than one DNA sequence encoding this CDR3. This chain uses TRBV27 with TRBJ1-2, with a weak D call TRBD1 (6 bases). The CDR3 is 13 amino acids. V was trimmed by 5 bases and J by 2 bases, leaving 9 bases between them. CDR1 and CDR2 (germline): MNHEY, SMNVEV (reference sequence). The CDR3 loop is CASSLGQNYGYTF. In nucleotides, the CDR3 is TGTGCCAGCAGTCTAGGACAGAACTATGGCTACACCTTC.

The rearrangement uses TRBV27 and TRBJ1-1; a possible D gene is TRBD1 (6 bases). The length of the CDR3 is 15 residues. V dropped 5 bases and J dropped 4 bases, with 17 bases sitting between them. Germline V gene sequence: CDR1 MNHEY, CDR2 SMNVEV (reference sequence). In nucleotides, the CDR3 is TGTGCCAGCAGTCCTTACAGGGATTCTAGCACTGAAGCTTTCTTT. This sequence encodes CASSPYRDSSTEAFF.

A note on this clone: Other DNA sequences in the same sample also yield this CDR3. V is TRBV11-3 and J is TRBJ2-1; 7 nucleotides match TRBD2. This CDR3 is 17 amino acids long. CDR1 is SGHNT, CDR2 YENEEA, per germline. The V gene end was trimmed by 0 bases and the J gene end by 4 bases; junction bases not matched to a gene: 9. The CDR3 spells CASSLDLGLAAYNEQFF. CDR3 nucleotides: TGTGCCAGCAGCTTAGATCTCGGGCTAGCGGCGTACAATGAGCAGTTCTTC.

This sequence joins TRBV4-1 and TRBJ1-2, with D tentatively TRBD1 (5 bases). V dropped 0 bases and J dropped 7 bases, with 12 bases sitting between them. This CDR3 has 14 residues. Germline loops: CDR1 MGHRA, CDR2 YSYEKL. The CDR3 region is CASSQDPGGSGYTF. The CDR3 DNA sequence: TGCGCCAGCAGCCAAGATCCCGGGGGAAGTGGCTACACCTTC.

The chain links TRBV5-1 to TRBJ1-1, with D possibly matching TRBD1 (5 bases). V was clipped by 5 bases and J by 0 bases, with 11 bases between them. Germline CDR1 SGHRS, CDR2 YFSETQ. This CDR3 is built from 14 residues. The CDR3 DNA reads TGCGCCAGCAGGCAACAGGCCCTGAACACTGAAGCTTTCTTT. It specifies CASRQQALNTEAFF.

This clone showed up just a few times. This chain links TRBV11-3 with TRBJ1-5, with no clear D. This CDR3 comprises 13 residues. V lost 3 bases to trimming and J lost 1 base, with 4 bases between them. Germline CDR1 is SGHNT and CDR2 is YENEEA. The CDR3 region has the DNA TGTGCCAGCAGCTTCAGGAGCAATCAGCCCCAGCATTTT. It specifies CASSFRSNQPQHF.

The chain is built from TRBV15 and TRBJ1-2; no reliable D call. The V gene lost 0 bases and the J gene lost 8 bases, with 10 bases spanning the gap. Germline CDR1 reads LNHNV; CDR2 reads YYDKDF (reference sequence). The CDR3 is made up of 13 amino acids. The CDR3 region has the DNA TGTGCCACCAGCAGAGAGGATGGAGGGGGCTACACCTTC. Encoded protein: CATSREDGGGYTF.

The chain has TRBV10-1 and TRBJ2-3; TRBD1 aligns across 8 bases. The CDR3 extends over 14 amino acids. Germline V gives CDR1 WNHNN, CDR2 SYGVQD (reference sequence). V was pared by 3 bases and J by 4 bases, with 3 bases of the junction left unmatched. CDR3 residues: CASSDGQGPDTQYF. CDR3 in DNA: TGCGCCAGCAGTGACGGACAGGGTCCAGATACGCAGTATTTT.

The V gene is TRBV19, the J gene TRBJ2-3; D is unresolved. This CDR3 is built from 14 residues. Germline loops: CDR1 LNHDA, CDR2 SQIVND (reference sequence). Between the trimmed V and J ends, which lost 5 bases and 2 bases, there was a span of 11 bases. The CDR3 nucleotides read TGTGCCAGTAGTCTGGTGGTAGCCACAGATACGCAGTATTTT. It specifies CASSLVVATDTQYF.